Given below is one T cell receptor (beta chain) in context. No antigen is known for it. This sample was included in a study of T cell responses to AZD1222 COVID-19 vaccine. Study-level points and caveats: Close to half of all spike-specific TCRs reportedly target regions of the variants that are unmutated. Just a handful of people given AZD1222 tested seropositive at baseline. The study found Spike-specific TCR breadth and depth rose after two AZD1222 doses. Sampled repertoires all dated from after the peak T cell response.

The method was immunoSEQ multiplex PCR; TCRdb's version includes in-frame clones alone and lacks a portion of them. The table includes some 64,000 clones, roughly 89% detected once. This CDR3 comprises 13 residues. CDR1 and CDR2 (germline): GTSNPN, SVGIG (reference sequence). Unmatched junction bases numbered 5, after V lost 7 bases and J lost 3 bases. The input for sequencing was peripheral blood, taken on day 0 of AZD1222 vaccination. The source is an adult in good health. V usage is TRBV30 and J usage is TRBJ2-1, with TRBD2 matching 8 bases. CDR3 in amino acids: CALLADNYNEQFF. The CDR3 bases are TGTGCCTTACTAGCGGATAACTACAATGAGCAGTTCTTC.